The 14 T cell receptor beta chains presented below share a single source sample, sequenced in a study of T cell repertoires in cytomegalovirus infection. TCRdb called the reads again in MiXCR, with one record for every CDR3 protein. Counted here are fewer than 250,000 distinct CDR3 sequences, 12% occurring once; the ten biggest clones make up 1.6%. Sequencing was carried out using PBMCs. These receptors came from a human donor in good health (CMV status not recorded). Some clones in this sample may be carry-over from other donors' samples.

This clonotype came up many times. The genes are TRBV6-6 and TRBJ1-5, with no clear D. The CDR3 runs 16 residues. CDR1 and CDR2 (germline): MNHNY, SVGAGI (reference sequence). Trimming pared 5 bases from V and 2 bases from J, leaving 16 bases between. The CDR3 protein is CASSGLRGGGNQPQHF. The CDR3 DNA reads TGTGCCAGCAGTGGATTGCGGGGTGGAGGCAATCAGCCCCAGCATTTT.

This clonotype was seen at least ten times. DNA for the CDR3: TGTGCCAGCAGGGGGGGGGGCAGGGGATTTTCCCCCCTCCACTTT. Translating it yields CASRGGGRGFSPLHF. The chain couples TRBV7-2 to TRBJ1-6, with D maybe TRBD1 (6 bases). Germline V gives CDR1 SGHTA, CDR2 FQGNSA. V lost 6 bases and J lost 13, with 22 bases in between. CDR3 size: 15 residues.

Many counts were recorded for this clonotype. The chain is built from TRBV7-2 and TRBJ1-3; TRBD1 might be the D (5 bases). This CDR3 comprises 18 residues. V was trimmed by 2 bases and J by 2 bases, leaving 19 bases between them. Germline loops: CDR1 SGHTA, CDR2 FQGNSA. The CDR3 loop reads CASSLINPGQGPGNTIYF. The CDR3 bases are TGTGCCAGCAGCTTAATCAATCCGGGGCAGGGACCTGGAAACACCATATATTTT.

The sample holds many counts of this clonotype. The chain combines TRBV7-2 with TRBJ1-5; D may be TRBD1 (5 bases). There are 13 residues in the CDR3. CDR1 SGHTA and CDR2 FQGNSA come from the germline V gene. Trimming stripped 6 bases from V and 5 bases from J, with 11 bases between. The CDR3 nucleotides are TGTGCCAGCAGTCGACAGCTGCATCAGCCCCAGCATTTT. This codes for CASSRQLHQPQHF.

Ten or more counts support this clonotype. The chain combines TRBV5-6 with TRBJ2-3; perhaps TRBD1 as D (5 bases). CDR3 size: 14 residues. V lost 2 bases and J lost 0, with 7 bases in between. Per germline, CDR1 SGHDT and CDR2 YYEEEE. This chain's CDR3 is CASSFQGSTDTQYF. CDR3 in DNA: TGTGCCAGCAGCTTCCAGGGAAGCACAGATACGCAGTATTTT.

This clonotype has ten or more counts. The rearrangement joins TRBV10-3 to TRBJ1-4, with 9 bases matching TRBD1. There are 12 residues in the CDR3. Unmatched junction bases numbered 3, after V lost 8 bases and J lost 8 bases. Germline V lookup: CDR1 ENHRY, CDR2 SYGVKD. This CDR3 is CAIGTGTEKLFF. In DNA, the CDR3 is TGTGCCATCGGGACAGGGACAGAAAAACTGTTTTTT.

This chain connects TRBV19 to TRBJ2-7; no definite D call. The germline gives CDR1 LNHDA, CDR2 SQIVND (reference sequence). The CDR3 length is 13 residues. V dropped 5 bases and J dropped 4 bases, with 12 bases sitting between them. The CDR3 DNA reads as TGTGCCAGTAGTCGGAGTAGAGAATACGAGCAGTACTTC. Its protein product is CASSRSREYEQYF.

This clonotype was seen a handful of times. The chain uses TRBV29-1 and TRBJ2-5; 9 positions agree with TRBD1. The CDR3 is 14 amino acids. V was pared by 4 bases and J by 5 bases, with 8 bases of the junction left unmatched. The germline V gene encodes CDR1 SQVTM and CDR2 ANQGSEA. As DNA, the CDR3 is TGCAGCGTTGTCGTTACAGGGGGCGGGGAGACCCAGTACTTC. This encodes CSVVVTGGGETQYF.

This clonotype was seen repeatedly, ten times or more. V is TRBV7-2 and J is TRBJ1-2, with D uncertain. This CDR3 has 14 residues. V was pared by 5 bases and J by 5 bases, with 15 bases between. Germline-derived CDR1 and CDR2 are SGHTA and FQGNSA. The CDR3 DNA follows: TGTGCCAGCAGCCCTACCTCCGGGGTTTATGGCTACACCTTC. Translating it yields CASSPTSGVYGYTF.

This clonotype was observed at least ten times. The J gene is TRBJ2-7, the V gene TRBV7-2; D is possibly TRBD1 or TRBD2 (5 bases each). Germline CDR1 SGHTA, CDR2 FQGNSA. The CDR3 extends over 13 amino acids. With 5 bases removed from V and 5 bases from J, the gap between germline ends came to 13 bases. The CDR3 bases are TGTGCCAGCAGCCCGGAGAGGGGCCACGAGCAGTACTTC. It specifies CASSPERGHEQYF.

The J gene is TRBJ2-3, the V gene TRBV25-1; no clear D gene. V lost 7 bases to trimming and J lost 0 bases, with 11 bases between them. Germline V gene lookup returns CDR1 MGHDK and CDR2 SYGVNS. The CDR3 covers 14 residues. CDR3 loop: CASKENLSTDTQYF. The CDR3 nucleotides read TGTGCCAGCAAGGAAAACCTTAGCACAGATACGCAGTATTTT.

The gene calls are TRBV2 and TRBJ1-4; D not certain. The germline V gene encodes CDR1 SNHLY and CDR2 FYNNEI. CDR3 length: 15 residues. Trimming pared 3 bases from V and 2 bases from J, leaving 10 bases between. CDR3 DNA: TGTGCCAGCAGTGATCCTTTAAGGACTAATGAAAAACTGTTTTTT. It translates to CASSDPLRTNEKLFF.

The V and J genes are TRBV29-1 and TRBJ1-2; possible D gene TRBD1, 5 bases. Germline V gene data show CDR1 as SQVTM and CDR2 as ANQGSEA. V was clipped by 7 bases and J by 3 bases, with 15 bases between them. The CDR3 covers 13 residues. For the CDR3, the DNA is TGCAGCGCCGGGGACGAGACGTACTATGGCTACACCTTC. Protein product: CSAGDETYYGYTF.

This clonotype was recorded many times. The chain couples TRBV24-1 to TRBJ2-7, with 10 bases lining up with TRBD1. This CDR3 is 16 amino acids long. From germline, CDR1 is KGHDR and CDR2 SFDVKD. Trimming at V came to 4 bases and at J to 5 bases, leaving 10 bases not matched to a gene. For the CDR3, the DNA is TGTGCCACCAGTGACCCTACCCCGACAGGGGGCCACGAGCAGTACTTC. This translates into CATSDPTPTGGHEQYF.